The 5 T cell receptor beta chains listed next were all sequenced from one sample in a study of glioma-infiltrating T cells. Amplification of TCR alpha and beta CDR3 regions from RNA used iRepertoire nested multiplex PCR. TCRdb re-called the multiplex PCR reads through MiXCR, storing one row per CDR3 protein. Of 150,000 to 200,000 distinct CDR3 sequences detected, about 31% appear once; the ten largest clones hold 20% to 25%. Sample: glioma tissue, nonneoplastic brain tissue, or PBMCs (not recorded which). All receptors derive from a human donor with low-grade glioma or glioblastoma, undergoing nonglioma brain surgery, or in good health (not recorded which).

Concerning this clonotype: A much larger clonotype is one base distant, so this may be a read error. The CDR3 nucleotides read TGTGACAGCAGTGTACAGGGTCTTCAGCCCCAGCATTTT. As protein: CDSSVQGLQPQHF. The chain employs TRBV12-3 or TRBV12-4 and TRBJ1-5; D perhaps matches TRBD1 (6 bases). The CDR3 length is 13 residues.

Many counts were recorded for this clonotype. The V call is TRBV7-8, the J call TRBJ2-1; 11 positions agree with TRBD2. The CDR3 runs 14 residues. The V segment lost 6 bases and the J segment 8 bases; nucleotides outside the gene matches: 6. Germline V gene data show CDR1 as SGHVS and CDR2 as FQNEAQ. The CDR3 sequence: CASRTGTSGDEQFF. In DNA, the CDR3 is TGTGCCAGCAGGACCGGGACTAGCGGCGATGAGCAGTTCTTC.

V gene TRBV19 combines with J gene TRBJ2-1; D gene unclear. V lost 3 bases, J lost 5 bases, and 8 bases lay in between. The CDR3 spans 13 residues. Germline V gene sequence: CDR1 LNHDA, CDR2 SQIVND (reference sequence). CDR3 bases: TGTGCCAGTAGTATCGGTAACAACAATGAGCAGTTCTTC. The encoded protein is CASSIGNNNEQFF.

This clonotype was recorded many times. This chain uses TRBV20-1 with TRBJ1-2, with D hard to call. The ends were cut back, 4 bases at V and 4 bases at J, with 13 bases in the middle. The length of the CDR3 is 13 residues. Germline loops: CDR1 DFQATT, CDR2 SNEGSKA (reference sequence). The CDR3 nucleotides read TGCAGTGCTACATCCCGCACGAGCTATGGCTACACCTTC. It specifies CSATSRTSYGYTF.

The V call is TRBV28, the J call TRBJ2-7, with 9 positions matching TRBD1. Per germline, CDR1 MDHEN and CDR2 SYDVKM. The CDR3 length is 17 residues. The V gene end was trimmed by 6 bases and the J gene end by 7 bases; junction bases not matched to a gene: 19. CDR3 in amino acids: CASSSGPPPGQGGEQYF. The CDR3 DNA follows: TGTGCCAGCAGCTCAGGCCCGCCCCCGGGACAGGGTGGAGAGCAGTACTTC.